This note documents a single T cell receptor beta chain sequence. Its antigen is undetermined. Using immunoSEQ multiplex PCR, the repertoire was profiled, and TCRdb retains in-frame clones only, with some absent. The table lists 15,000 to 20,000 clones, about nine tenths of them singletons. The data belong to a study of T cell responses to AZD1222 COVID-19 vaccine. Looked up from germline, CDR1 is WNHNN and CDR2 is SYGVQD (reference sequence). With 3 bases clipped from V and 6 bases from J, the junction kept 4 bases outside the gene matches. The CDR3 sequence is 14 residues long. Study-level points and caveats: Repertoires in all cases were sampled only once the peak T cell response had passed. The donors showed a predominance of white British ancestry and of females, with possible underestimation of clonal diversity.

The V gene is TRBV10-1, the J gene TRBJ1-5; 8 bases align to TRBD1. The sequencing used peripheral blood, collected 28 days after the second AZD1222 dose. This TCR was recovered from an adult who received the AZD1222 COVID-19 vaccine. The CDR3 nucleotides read TGCGCCAGCAGTGATGGACAGGGAGGTCAGCCCCAGCATTTT. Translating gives CASSDGQGGQPQHF.